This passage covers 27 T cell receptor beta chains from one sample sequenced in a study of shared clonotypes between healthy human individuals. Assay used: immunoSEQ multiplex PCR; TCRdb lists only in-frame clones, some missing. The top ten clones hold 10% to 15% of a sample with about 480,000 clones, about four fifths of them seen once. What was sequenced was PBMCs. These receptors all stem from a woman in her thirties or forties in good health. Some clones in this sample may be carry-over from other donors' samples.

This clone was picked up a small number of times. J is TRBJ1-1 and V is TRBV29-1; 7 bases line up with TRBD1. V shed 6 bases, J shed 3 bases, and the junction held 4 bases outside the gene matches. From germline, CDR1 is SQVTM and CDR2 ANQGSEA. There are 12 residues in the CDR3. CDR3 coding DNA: TGCAGCGTCAGACAGGGTGACACTGAAGCTTTCTTT. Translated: CSVRQGDTEAFF.

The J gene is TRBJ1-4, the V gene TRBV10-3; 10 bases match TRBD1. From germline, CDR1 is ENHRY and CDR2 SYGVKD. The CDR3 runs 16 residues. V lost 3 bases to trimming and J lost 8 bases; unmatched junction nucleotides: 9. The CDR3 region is CAISDPGQGTGEKLFF. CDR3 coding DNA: TGTGCCATCAGTGACCCGGGACAGGGGACCGGGGAAAAACTGTTTTTT.

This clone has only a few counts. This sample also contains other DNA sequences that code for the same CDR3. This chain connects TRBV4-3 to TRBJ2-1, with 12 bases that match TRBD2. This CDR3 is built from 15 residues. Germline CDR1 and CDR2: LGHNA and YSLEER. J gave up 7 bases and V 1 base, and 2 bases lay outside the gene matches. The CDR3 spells CASSQGLAGVNEQFF. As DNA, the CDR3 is TGCGCCAGCAGCCAAGGACTAGCGGGAGTTAATGAGCAGTTCTTC.

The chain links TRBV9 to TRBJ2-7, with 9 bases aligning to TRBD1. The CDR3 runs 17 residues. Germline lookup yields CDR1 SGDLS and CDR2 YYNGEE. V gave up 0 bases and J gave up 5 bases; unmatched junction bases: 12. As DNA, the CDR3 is TGTGCCAGCAGCGTAGCTACAGCCGGGACAGGGCGCCACGAGCAGTACTTC. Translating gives CASSVATAGTGRHEQYF. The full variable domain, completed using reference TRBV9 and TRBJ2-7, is DSGVTQTPKHLITATGQRVTLRCSPRSGDLSVYWYQQSLDQGLQFLIQYYNGEERAKGNILERFSAQQFPDLHSELNLSSLELGDSALYFCASSVATAGTGRHEQYFGPGTRLTVT.

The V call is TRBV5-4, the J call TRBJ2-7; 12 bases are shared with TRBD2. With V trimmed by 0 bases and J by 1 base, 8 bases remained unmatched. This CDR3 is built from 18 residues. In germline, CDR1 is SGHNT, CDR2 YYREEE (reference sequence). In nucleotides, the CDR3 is TGTGCCAGCAGCTTGGCCCCGCTGACTAGCGGGAGTTCCTACGAGCAGTACTTC. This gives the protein CASSLAPLTSGSSYEQYF. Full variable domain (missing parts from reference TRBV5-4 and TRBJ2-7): ETGVTQSPTHLIKTRGQQVTLRCSSQSGHNTVSWYQQALGQGPQFIFQYYREEENGRGNFPPRFSGLQFPNYSSELNVNALELDDSALYLCASSLAPLTSGSSYEQYFGPGTRLTVT.

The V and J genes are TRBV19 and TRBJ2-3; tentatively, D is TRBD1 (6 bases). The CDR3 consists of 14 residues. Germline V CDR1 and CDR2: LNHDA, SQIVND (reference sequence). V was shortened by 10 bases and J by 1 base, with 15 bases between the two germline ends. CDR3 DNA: TGTGCCACCCAGGGGTTCTGGGGCACAGATACGCAGTATTTT. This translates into CATQGFWGTDTQYF.

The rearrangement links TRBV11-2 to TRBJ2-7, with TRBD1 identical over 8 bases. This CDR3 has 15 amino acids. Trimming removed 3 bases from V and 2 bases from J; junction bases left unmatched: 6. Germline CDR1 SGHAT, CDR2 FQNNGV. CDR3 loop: CASSLGRGLTYEQYF. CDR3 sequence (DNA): TGTGCCAGCAGCTTGGGCAGGGGGCTTACCTACGAGCAGTACTTC.

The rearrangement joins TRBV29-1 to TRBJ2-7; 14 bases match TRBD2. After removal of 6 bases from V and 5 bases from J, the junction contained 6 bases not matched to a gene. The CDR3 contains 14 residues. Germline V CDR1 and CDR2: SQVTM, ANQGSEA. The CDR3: CSVPGLAGGNEQYF. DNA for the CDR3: TGCAGCGTCCCTGGACTAGCGGGAGGCAACGAGCAGTACTTC.

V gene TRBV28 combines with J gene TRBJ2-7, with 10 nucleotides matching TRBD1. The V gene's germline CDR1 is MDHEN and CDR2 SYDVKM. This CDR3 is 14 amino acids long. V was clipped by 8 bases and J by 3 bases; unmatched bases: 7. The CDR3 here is CASLRTGGFYEQYF. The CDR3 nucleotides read TGTGCCAGCCTCCGGACAGGGGGTTTCTACGAGCAGTACTTC.

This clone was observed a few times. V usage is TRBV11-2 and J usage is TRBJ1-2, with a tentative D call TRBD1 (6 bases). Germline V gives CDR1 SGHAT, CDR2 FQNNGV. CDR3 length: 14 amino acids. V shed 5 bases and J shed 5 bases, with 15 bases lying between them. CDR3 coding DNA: TGTGCCAGCAGCCCAGGAGGTCAGGGGTATGGCTACACCTTC. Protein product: CASSPGGQGYGYTF.

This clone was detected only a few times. This chain's CDR3 is CASSPASGYEQYF. The DNA of the CDR3 is TGTGCCAGCTCACCAGCTAGCGGCTACGAGCAGTACTTC. The chain employs TRBV18 and TRBJ2-7, with 7 bases aligning to TRBD2. CDR3 size: 13 residues. Trimming took 2 bases from V and 3 from J; bases not matched to a gene: 1. Per the germline V gene, CDR1 is KGHSH and CDR2 is LQKENI. The full variable domain, with the rest looked up from reference TRBV18 and TRBJ2-7, is NAGVMQNPRHLVRRRGQEARLRCSPMKGHSHVYWYRQLPEEGLKFMVYLQKENIIDESGMPKERFSAEFPKEGPSILRIQQVVRGDSAAYFCASSPASGYEQYFGPGTRLTVT.

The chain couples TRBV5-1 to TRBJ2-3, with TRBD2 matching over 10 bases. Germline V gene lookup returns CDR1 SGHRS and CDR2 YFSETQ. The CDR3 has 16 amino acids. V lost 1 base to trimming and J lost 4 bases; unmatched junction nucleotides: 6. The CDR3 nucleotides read TGCGCCAGCAGCTTGACAGCGGGAGGGCCCGCAGATACGCAGTATTTT. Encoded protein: CASSLTAGGPADTQYF.

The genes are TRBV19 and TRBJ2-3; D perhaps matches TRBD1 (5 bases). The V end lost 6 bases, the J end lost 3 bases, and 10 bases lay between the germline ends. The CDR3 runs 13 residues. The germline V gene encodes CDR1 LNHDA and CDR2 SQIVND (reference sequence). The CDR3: CASSTRQTDTQYF. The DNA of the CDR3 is TGTGCCAGTAGCACCCGACAGACAGATACGCAGTATTTT.

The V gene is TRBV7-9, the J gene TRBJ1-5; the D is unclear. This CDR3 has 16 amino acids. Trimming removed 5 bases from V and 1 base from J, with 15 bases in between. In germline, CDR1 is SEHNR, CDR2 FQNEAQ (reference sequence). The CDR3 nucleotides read TGTGCCAGCAGCATATACCCCGGGCCGAGCAATCAGCCCCAGCATTTT. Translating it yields CASSIYPGPSNQPQHF.

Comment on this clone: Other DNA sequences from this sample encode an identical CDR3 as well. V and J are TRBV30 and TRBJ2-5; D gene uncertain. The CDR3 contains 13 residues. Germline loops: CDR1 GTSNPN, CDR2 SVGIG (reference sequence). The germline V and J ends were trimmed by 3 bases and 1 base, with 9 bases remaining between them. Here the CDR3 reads CAWSAGLQETQYF. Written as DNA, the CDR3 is TGTGCCTGGAGCGCCGGTCTCCAAGAGACCCAGTACTTC.

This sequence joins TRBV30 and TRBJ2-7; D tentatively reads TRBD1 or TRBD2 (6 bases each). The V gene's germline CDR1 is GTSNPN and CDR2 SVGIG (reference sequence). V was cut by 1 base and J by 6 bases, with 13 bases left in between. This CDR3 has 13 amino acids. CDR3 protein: CAWSGGARGEQYF. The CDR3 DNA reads TGTGCCTGGAGTGGGGGGGCCAGAGGCGAGCAGTACTTC.

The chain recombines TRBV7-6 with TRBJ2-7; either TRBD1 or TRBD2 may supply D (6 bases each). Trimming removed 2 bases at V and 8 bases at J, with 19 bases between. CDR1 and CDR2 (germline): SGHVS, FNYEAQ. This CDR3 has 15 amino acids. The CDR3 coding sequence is TGTGCCAGCAGCTTATTGGGGGGCCCTTTTTATAAGCAGTACTTC. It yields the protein CASSLLGGPFYKQYF.

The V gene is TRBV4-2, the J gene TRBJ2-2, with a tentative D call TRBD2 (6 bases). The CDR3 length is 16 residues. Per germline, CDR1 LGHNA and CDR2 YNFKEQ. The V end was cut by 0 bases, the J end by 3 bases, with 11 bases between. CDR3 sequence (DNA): TGTGCCAGCAGCCAAGAGGCGGGGTGGGACACCGGGGAGCTGTTTTTT. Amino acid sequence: CASSQEAGWDTGELFF.

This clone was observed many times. CDR3: CASRATVFNEAFF. CDR3 DNA: TGTGCCAGCCGGGCGACGGTGTTTAATGAAGCTTTCTTT. The chain combines TRBV19 with TRBJ1-1; the D is unclear. V was pared by 9 bases and J by 7 bases, with 18 bases between. The CDR3 runs to 13 residues. Germline values: CDR1 LNHDA, CDR2 SQIVND (reference sequence).

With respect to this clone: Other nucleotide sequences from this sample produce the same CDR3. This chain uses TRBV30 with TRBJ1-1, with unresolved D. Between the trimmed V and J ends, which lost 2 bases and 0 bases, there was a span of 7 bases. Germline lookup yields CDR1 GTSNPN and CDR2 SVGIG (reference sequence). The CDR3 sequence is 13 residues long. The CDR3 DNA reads TGTGCCTGGAGTCGGACGCTGAACACTGAAGCTTTCTTT. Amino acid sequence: CAWSRTLNTEAFF.

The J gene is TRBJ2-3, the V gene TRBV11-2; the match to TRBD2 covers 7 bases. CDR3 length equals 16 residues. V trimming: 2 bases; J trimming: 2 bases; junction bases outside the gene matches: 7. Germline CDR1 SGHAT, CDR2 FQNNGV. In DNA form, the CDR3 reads TGTGCCAGCAGCTTAAATCCAGCGGGGTCCACAGATACGCAGTATTTT. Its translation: CASSLNPAGSTDTQYF.

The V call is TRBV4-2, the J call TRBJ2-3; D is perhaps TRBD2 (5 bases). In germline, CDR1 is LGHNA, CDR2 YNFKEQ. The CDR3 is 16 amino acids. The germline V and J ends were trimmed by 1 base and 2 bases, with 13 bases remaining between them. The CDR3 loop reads CASSQGARGYTDTQYF. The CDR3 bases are TGTGCCAGCAGCCAAGGAGCGAGAGGGTACACAGATACGCAGTATTTT.

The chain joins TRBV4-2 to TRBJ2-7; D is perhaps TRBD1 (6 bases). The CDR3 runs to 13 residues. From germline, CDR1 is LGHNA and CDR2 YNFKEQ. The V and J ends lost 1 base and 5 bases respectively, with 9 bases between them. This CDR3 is CASSQGYRDEQYF. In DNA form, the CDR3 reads TGTGCCAGCAGCCAAGGGTACAGGGACGAGCAGTACTTC.

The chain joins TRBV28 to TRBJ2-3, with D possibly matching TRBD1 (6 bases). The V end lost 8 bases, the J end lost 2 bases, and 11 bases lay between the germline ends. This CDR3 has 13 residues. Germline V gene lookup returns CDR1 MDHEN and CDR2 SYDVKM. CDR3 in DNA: TGTGCCAGCGGTTGGGACAACACAGATACGCAGTATTTT. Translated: CASGWDNTDTQYF.

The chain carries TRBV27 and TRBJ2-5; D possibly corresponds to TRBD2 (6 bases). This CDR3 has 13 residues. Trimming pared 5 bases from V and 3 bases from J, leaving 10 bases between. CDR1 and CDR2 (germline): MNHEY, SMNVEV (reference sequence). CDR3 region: CASSEVAEETQYF. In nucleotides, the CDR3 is TGTGCCAGCAGTGAAGTAGCGGAAGAGACCCAGTACTTC.

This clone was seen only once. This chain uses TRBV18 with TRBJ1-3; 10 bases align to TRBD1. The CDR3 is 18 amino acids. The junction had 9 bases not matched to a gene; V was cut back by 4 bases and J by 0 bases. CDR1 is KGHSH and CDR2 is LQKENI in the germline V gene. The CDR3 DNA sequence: TGTGCCAGCTCACGGACCGGGACAGGGGAGGCCTCTGGAAACACCATATATTTT. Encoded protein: CASSRTGTGEASGNTIYF.

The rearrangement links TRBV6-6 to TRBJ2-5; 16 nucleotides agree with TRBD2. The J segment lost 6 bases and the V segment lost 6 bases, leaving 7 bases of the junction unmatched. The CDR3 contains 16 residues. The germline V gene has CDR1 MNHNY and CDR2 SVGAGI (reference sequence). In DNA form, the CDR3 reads TGTGCCAGCAGCCGGGGACTAGCGGGAGGGCCGAAGACCCAGTACTTC. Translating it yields CASSRGLAGGPKTQYF.